A single TCR beta chain is shown here with its context. As yet, its antigen is unknown. This entry belongs to a study of cytomegalovirus exposure and HLA in healthy donors. Study results and caveats: Among TCR beta chains, those listed as cytomegalovirus-associated numbered some 160. A subsequent analysis found that TCR clusters from the first cohort also tended to co-occur in the 90 to 150 validation repertoires, with approximately 94% of cluster scores above 0.

Germline-derived CDR1 and CDR2 are MDHEN and SYDVKM. CDR3 length equals 13 residues. Trimming took 5 bases from V and 2 from J, leaving 10 bases between them. Generated by immunoSEQ multiplex PCR, the TCRdb table keeps only in-frame clones and is missing some. The table shows some 320,000 clones, with roughly 87% occurring only once. The chain recombines TRBV28 with TRBJ2-7; a weak D match, TRBD1 (6 bases). The sample was PBMCs. The sequence came from a woman aged 30 to 39 in good health and CMV-seropositive. The CDR3 is CASSLTGPYEQYF. CDR3 coding DNA: TGTGCCAGCAGTCTGACAGGACCCTACGAGCAGTACTTC.